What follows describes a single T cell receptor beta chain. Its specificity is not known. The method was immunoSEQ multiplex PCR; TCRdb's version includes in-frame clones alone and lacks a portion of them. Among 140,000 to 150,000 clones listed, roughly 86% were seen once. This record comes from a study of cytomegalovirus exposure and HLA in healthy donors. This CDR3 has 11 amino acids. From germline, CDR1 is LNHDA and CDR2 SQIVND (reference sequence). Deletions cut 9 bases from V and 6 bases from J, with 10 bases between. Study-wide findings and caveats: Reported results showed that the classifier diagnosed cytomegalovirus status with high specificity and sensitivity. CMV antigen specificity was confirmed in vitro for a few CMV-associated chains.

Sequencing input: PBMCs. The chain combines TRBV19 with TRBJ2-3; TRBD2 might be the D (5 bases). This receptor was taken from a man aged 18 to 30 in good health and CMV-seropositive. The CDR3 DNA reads TGTGCCAGCACCGAGGGTGATACGCAGTATTTT. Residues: CASTEGDTQYF.